The 32 T cell receptor beta chains listed next were all sequenced from one sample in a study of cytomegalovirus exposure and HLA in healthy donors. Use of 60 Vbeta and 13 Jbeta primers characterized the PCR. TCRdb keeps only in-frame clones here, not all; method: immunoSEQ multiplex PCR. The data contain 120,000 or so clones, 75% to 90% of them singletons. Sequencing input: PBMCs. The receptors were sampled from a man between 18 and 35 years old in good health and CMV-seropositive.

About this clone itself: The same CDR3 is also encoded by other DNA sequences in this sample. The rearrangement uses TRBV18 and TRBJ2-7, with 9 bases fitting TRBD1. The CDR3 runs to 15 residues. Unmatched junction bases numbered 0, after V lost 0 bases and J lost 0 bases. Looked up from germline, CDR1 is KGHSH and CDR2 is LQKENI. CDR3 coding DNA: TGTGCCAGCTCACCACCGGGACAGGGCTCCTACGAGCAGTACTTC. Translation gives CASSPPGQGSYEQYF.

This chain links TRBV18 with TRBJ1-1, with D tentatively TRBD1 (5 bases). V was clipped by 5 bases and J by 3 bases, with 19 bases between them. In germline, CDR1 is KGHSH, CDR2 LQKENI. CDR3 length equals 16 residues. The CDR3, as DNA: TGTGCCAGCTCATCCATCCTCAGGGAATTGGACACTGAAGCTTTCTTT. It codes for CASSSILRELDTEAFF.

The J gene is TRBJ1-1, the V gene TRBV5-1, with D perhaps TRBD1 (6 bases). Germline V gives CDR1 SGHRS, CDR2 YFSETQ. CDR3 length: 15 amino acids. Trimming took 0 bases from V and 0 from J, leaving 9 bases between them. Here the CDR3 DNA reads TGCGCCAGCAGCTTGGTTGGGGGCGTGAACACTGAAGCTTTCTTT. Amino acids: CASSLVGGVNTEAFF.

The genes are TRBV5-6 and TRBJ2-2; 10 nucleotides match TRBD2. The CDR3 sequence is 15 residues long. Germline V gene lookup returns CDR1 SGHDT and CDR2 YYEEEE. V shed 0 bases and J 6 bases; nucleotides not matched to a gene: 2. The CDR3 here is CASSLVLAGAGELFF. DNA of the CDR3: TGTGCCAGCAGCTTGGTTCTAGCGGGGGCCGGGGAGCTGTTTTTT.

The chain recombines TRBV2 with TRBJ1-4; 9 nucleotides match TRBD1. With V trimmed by 6 bases and J by 5 bases, 1 base remained unmatched. The CDR3 is made up of 13 amino acids. Germline CDR1 is SNHLY and CDR2 is FYNNEI. CDR3 sequence: CASRQGANEKLFF. For the CDR3, the DNA is TGTGCCAGCAGACAGGGGGCGAATGAAAAACTGTTTTTT. Looking up the rest from reference TRBV2 and TRBJ1-4 gives the full variable domain: EPEVTQTPSHQVTQMGQEVILRCVPISNHLYFYWYRQILGQKVEFLVSFYNNEISEKSEIFDDQFSVERPDGSNFTLKIRSTKLEDSAMYFCASRQGANEKLFFGSGTQLSVL.

The rearrangement uses TRBV2 and TRBJ2-1, with D perhaps TRBD1 (5 bases). Trimming cost V 9 bases and J 3 bases, with 18 bases left between them. The CDR3 contains 15 residues. CDR1 is SNHLY, CDR2 FYNNEI, per germline. DNA for the CDR3: TGTGCCAGTAGGTATCAGGGTGACGGCTACAATGAGCAGTTCTTC. This gives the protein CASRYQGDGYNEQFF.

This clone was found once. The gene calls are TRBV6-5 and TRBJ2-1, with TRBD2 as a possible D gene (6 bases). CDR1 MNHEY and CDR2 SVGAGI come from the germline V gene. The CDR3 is 11 residues long. V shed 6 bases and J shed 8 bases, with 8 bases lying between them. CDR3 loop: CASRLAHEQFF. DNA of the CDR3: TGTGCCAGCAGACTAGCCCATGAGCAGTTCTTC.

V and J are TRBV15 and TRBJ2-3; 7 positions agree with TRBD2. With 2 bases clipped from V and 8 bases from J, the junction kept 7 bases outside the gene matches. CDR1 and CDR2 from the germline V gene are LNHNV and YYDKDF (reference sequence). The length of the CDR3 is 14 residues. This CDR3 is CATSRKTSEGTQYF. CDR3 nucleotide sequence: TGTGCCACCAGCAGAAAAACTAGCGAGGGTACGCAGTATTTT.

Comments on this clone: This CDR3 is also generated by other DNA sequences in the sample. V gene TRBV7-2 combines with J gene TRBJ2-3, with TRBD2 identical over 9 bases. The V gene end was trimmed by 4 bases and the J gene end by 3 bases; junction bases not matched to a gene: 5. CDR3 length equals 15 residues. Germline CDR1 reads SGHTA; CDR2 reads FQGNSA. The CDR3: CASSSTSGGTDTQYF. As DNA, the CDR3 is TGTGCCAGCAGCTCGACTAGCGGTGGGACAGATACGCAGTATTTT.

The genes are TRBV4-1 and TRBJ2-2; no definite D call. V dropped 3 bases and J dropped 9 bases, with 8 bases sitting between them. This CDR3 has 12 residues. Germline CDR1 is MGHRA and CDR2 is YSYEKL. CDR3 sequence: CASSQVRWELFF. In DNA, the CDR3 is TGCGCCAGCAGCCAGGTCCGGTGGGAGCTGTTTTTT.

The V call is TRBV7-8, the J call TRBJ2-5; D ambiguous. Germline CDR1 is SGHVS and CDR2 is FQNEAQ. V gave up 1 base and J gave up 7 bases, with 13 bases separating them. This CDR3 spans 14 amino acids. The chain's CDR3 is CASSLDFVTLTQYF. The CDR3 coding sequence is TGTGCCAGCAGCTTAGACTTCGTCACCCTGACCCAGTACTTC.

The chain carries TRBV2 and TRBJ1-2; 7 bases agree with TRBD1. CDR1 and CDR2 (germline): SNHLY, FYNNEI. Unmatched junction bases numbered 6, after V lost 3 bases and J lost 2 bases. This CDR3 comprises 15 residues. CDR3 DNA: TGTGCCAGCAGTGATAGCGGGACAGCCAACTATGGCTACACCTTC. It encodes CASSDSGTANYGYTF.

The chain joins TRBV6-5 to TRBJ1-5; D remains ambiguous. In germline, CDR1 is MNHEY, CDR2 SVGAGI. Trimming removed 5 bases from V and 5 bases from J, with 10 bases in between. The CDR3 consists of 13 residues. The CDR3: CASSETNYQPQHF. The DNA for the CDR3 is TGTGCCAGCAGTGAAACTAACTATCAGCCCCAGCATTTT.

The sample holds one count of this clone. The rearrangement uses TRBV7-9 and TRBJ1-1; possibly TRBD1 for D (5 bases). V lost 5 bases, J lost 1 base, and 11 bases lay in between. The CDR3 has 14 residues. Germline CDR1 and CDR2: SEHNR and FQNEAQ (reference sequence). The CDR3 is CASSPHGGNTEAFF. Written as DNA, the CDR3 is TGTGCCAGCAGCCCCCACGGGGGGAACACTGAAGCTTTCTTT. Full variable domain (outside the CDR3, taken from reference TRBV7-9 and TRBJ1-1): DTGVSQNPRHKITKRGQNVTFRCDPISEHNRLYWYRQTLGQGPEFLTYFQNEAQLEKSRLLSDRFSAERPKGSFSTLEIQRTEQGDSAMYLCASSPHGGNTEAFFGQGTRLTVV.

This chain joins TRBV6-1 and TRBJ1-2; no reliable D call. This CDR3 comprises 14 residues. The germline CDR1 and CDR2 sequences are MNHNS and SASEGT. Trimming stripped 1 base from V and 1 base from J, with 7 bases between. This CDR3 reads CASSEGWSNYGYTF. CDR3 nucleotide sequence: TGTGCCAGCAGTGAAGGGTGGAGTAACTATGGCTACACCTTC.

The chain uses TRBV9 and TRBJ2-1, with D possibly being TRBD2 (7 bases). CDR1 is SGDLS, CDR2 YYNGEE, per germline. The ends were cut back, 0 bases at V and 5 bases at J, with 12 bases in the middle. The CDR3 extends over 15 amino acids. CDR3 DNA: TGTGCCAGCAGCGTAGTAGGGGGGGGGCACAATGAGCAGTTCTTC. Encoded protein: CASSVVGGGHNEQFF.

The chain links TRBV5-6 to TRBJ2-7, with TRBD2 identical over 11 bases. Germline V CDR1 and CDR2: SGHDT, YYEEEE. This CDR3 contains 13 residues. CDR3 protein: CASSLGNSGGAWV. In DNA form, the CDR3 reads TGTGCCAGCAGCTTGGGGAATAGCGGGGGGGCCTGGGTC.

The gene calls are TRBV27 and TRBJ2-1, with TRBD2 matching over 10 bases. The V and J ends lost 6 bases and 10 bases, in that order; junction bases with no gene match: 15. Per the germline V gene, CDR1 is MNHEY and CDR2 is SMNVEV (reference sequence). The CDR3 is 16 amino acids. CDR3 nucleotides: TGTGCCAGCAGACCTCTTGACCAGCGGGGGGGTGACGAGCAGTTCTTC. Amino acids: CASRPLDQRGGDEQFF.

V is TRBV2 and J is TRBJ1-1; D unclear. Trimming pared 7 bases from V and 7 bases from J, leaving 19 bases between. In germline, CDR1 is SNHLY, CDR2 FYNNEI. CDR3 length equals 14 residues. This CDR3 is CASTTSEVFFEAFF. The CDR3 DNA follows: TGTGCCAGCACCACAAGCGAAGTTTTCTTTGAAGCTTTCTTT.

The CDR3 here is CASNPGQGAEAFF. The DNA for the CDR3 is TGCGCCAGCAACCCGGGACAGGGGGCTGAAGCTTTCTTT. The chain recombines TRBV5-1 with TRBJ1-1, with 11 positions matching TRBD1. V shed 6 bases and J 6 bases; nucleotides not matched to a gene: 4. Germline values: CDR1 SGHRS, CDR2 YFSETQ. The CDR3 totals 13 residues.

J is TRBJ1-1 and V is TRBV29-1; 7 bases line up with TRBD1. There are 14 residues in the CDR3. Germline trimming cut 0 bases from V and 4 bases from J; bases unmatched to any gene: 5. CDR1 and CDR2 from the germline V gene are SQVTM and ANQGSEA. The CDR3 loop reads CSVEDPPGGTEAFF. The DNA for the CDR3 is TGCAGCGTTGAAGACCCTCCAGGGGGCACTGAAGCTTTCTTT.

The chain employs TRBV13 and TRBJ2-2; a weak D match, TRBD2 (6 bases). Germline-derived CDR1 and CDR2 are PRHDT and FYEKMQ (reference sequence). CDR3 length: 12 residues. Trimming removed 5 bases from V and 7 bases from J, with 8 bases in between. The CDR3: CASSPGLGELFF. As DNA, the CDR3 is TGTGCCAGCAGCCCGGGACTCGGGGAGCTGTTTTTT.

This chain links TRBV15 with TRBJ1-4; D perhaps matches TRBD1 (5 bases). Germline lookup yields CDR1 LNHNV and CDR2 YYDKDF (reference sequence). V lost 0 bases and J lost 13, with 27 bases in between. This CDR3 has 18 amino acids. The CDR3 coding sequence is TGTGCCACCAGCAGAGAAGGAGGGGTAACCCAATCCCCATATGTACTGTTTTTT. It is translated as CATSREGGVTQSPYVLFF. The full variable domain, in which reference TRBV15 and TRBJ1-4 provide the parts outside the CDR3, is DAMVIQNPRYQVTQFGKPVTLSCSQTLNHNVMYWYQQKSSQAPKLLFHYYDKDFNNEADTPDNFQSRRPNTSFCFLDIRSPGLGDTAMYLCATSREGGVTQSPYVLFFGSGTQLSVL.

V gene TRBV7-8 combines with J gene TRBJ2-5, with TRBD2 matching over 9 bases. The CDR3 contains 14 residues. The trim removed 1 base at V and 7 bases at J, leaving 4 bases unmatched. Germline-derived CDR1 and CDR2 are SGHVS and FQNEAQ. The CDR3: CASSLGTSVSTQYF. In nucleotides, the CDR3 is TGTGCCAGCAGCTTAGGGACTAGCGTATCGACCCAGTACTTC.

This clone showed up just a few times. The chain carries TRBV7-9 and TRBJ2-3, with 8 bases lining up with TRBD2. Germline trimming cut 3 bases from V and 6 bases from J; bases unmatched to any gene: 5. The CDR3 spans 14 residues. CDR1 SEHNR and CDR2 FQNEAQ come from the germline V gene (reference sequence). The CDR3 DNA reads TGTGCCAGCAGCTTTAGCGGGGCCGGGGATACGCAGTATTTT. Translated: CASSFSGAGDTQYF.

The V gene is TRBV28, the J gene TRBJ2-5; 7 nucleotides match TRBD2. With 3 bases clipped from V and 7 bases from J, the junction kept 5 bases outside the gene matches. The CDR3 has 13 amino acids. Germline V CDR1 and CDR2: MDHEN, SYDVKM. The CDR3 region has the DNA TGTGCCAGCAGTTTTAGCGGGTTGGGGACCCAGTACTTC. Its protein is CASSFSGLGTQYF.

V is TRBV29-1 and J is TRBJ2-3; 7 bases map to TRBD2. The trim removed 3 bases at V and 7 bases at J, leaving 10 bases unmatched. Germline CDR1 reads SQVTM; CDR2 reads ANQGSEA. This CDR3 has 14 residues. CDR3 nucleotides: TGCAGCGTTGAGAGGTTTGAGCGGGGTAATACGCAGTATTTT. Translated: CSVERFERGNTQYF.

This clone has a single count. The sample holds other DNA sequences that translate to the same CDR3. The V call is TRBV27, the J call TRBJ1-1; D uncertain. The ends were cut back, 2 bases at V and 1 base at J, with 8 bases in the middle. CDR1 and CDR2 (germline): MNHEY, SMNVEV (reference sequence). This CDR3 has 14 residues. CDR3 loop: CASSLEGRNTEAFF. As DNA, the CDR3 is TGTGCCAGCAGTTTAGAGGGTCGGAACACTGAAGCTTTCTTT.

This chain joins TRBV7-6 and TRBJ2-7, with 7 bases fitting TRBD2. Trimming at V came to 5 bases and at J to 4 bases, leaving 8 bases not matched to a gene. Germline CDR1 SGHVS, CDR2 FNYEAQ. The CDR3 runs to 14 residues. The CDR3 is CASSNQGGGYEQYF. As DNA, the CDR3 is TGTGCCAGCAGCAACCAAGGCGGGGGATACGAGCAGTACTTC.

The table lists this clone with a few counts. The DNA of the CDR3 is TGTGCCAGCAGCCCCAGTAGAAAGGGGGAGGGCCCCGATTGGAAGAGCTCCTACGAGCAGTACTTC. The encoded protein is CASSPSRKGEGPDWKSSYEQYF. The V gene is TRBV9, the J gene TRBJ2-7, with D possibly matching TRBD2 (7 bases). With 4 bases removed from V and 0 bases from J, the gap between germline ends came to 35 bases. The CDR3 runs to 22 residues. CDR1 SGDLS and CDR2 YYNGEE come from the germline V gene. The full variable domain, its missing parts supplied by reference TRBV9 and TRBJ2-7, is DSGVTQTPKHLITATGQRVTLRCSPRSGDLSVYWYQQSLDQGLQFLIQYYNGEERAKGNILERFSAQQFPDLHSELNLSSLELGDSALYFCASSPSRKGEGPDWKSSYEQYFGPGTRLTVT.

The sample holds one count of this clone. The V gene is TRBV18, the J gene TRBJ1-4; D possibly corresponds to TRBD1 (6 bases). This CDR3 has 14 amino acids. Looked up from germline, CDR1 is KGHSH and CDR2 is LQKENI. Between the trimmed V and J ends, which lost 3 bases and 7 bases, there was a span of 12 bases. Here the CDR3 reads CASSPRDTSEKLFF. The CDR3 region has the DNA TGTGCCAGCTCACCTCGGGACACGAGTGAAAAACTGTTTTTT.

J is TRBJ2-2 and V is TRBV5-4; the D gene is possibly TRBD1 (5 bases). This CDR3 has 15 amino acids. The germline V gene has CDR1 SGHNT and CDR2 YYREEE (reference sequence). The V gene lost 0 bases and the J gene lost 7 bases, with 13 bases spanning the gap. CDR3 loop: CASSLALGVGGELFF. For the CDR3, the DNA is TGTGCCAGCAGCTTGGCATTAGGGGTGGGCGGGGAGCTGTTTTTT.